This T cell receptor beta chain was retrieved from a study of graft-versus-host responses after intestinal transplantation. Study-level background: Transplant recipients had multivisceral, liver-intestinal, or isolated intestinal grafts. Every one of the recipients received anti-thymocyte globulin induction and afterwards took tacrolimus and steroids for approximately three years. The study's findings and limits: Early post-transplant declines in HvG were associated with peak levels of circulating GvH clones.

This CDR3 is built from 11 residues. The germline V gene has CDR1 SGHNT and CDR2 YENEEA. The V end lost 1 base, the J end lost 8 bases, and 3 bases lay between the germline ends. As to this clone: Its target is unknown.

Generated by immunoSEQ multiplex PCR, the TCRdb table keeps only in-frame clones and is missing some. The repertoire holds 35,000 to 45,000 clones, about 92% seen once, with 3.6% in the top ten. The chain employs TRBV11-3 and TRBJ2-4, with D unresolved. This clonotype was obtained from a human patient who received an intestinal transplant, so some T cells may come from the graft donor. The starting material was PBMCs, obtained 700 to 750 days after intestinal transplantation. Here the CDR3 reads CASSLVYIQYF. The CDR3, as DNA: TGTGCCAGCAGCTTAGTTTACATTCAGTACTTC.